The entry below describes one TCR beta chain. Within the sample, other DNA sequences also encode this same CDR3. This specimen comes from a study of shared clonotypes between healthy human individuals. The overall study: In total, the donors were a couple of women and a few men aged 18 to 49.

In germline, CDR1 is SGHTA, CDR2 FQGNSA. Trimming pared 5 bases from V and 1 base from J, leaving 11 bases between. This CDR3 has 14 amino acids. Sequencing was performed with immunoSEQ multiplex PCR; in TCRdb, only in-frame clones are kept and a portion is missing. The table includes around 480,000 clones, about three quarters detected once. The receptor was isolated from a woman aged 40 to 49 in good health. Some clones in this sample may be carry-over from other donors' samples. The sequenced sample consisted of PBMCs. The gene calls are TRBV7-2 and TRBJ2-5; D possibly corresponds to TRBD2 (7 bases). The CDR3 here is CASSPGGAQETQYF. CDR3 bases: TGTGCCAGCAGCCCTGGGGGGGCCCAAGAGACCCAGTACTTC.